These 23 T cell receptor beta chains were all obtained from the same sample, sequenced in a study of T-cell memory formation after mild COVID-19. TCRdb re-called the 5' RACE reads with MiXCR, one entry per CDR3 protein. Of about 310,000 distinct CDR3 sequences in the sample, 15% to 20% were seen once. Sequencing was performed on PBMCs or a T cell subset sorted from them (not recorded which). Source of these receptors: a man between 18 and 35 years old who had mild COVID-19 (a few samples of this study predate the infection). Cell type and time point are not known.

The chain is built from TRBV7-6 and TRBJ2-5; 7 positions agree with TRBD2. The CDR3 sequence is 14 residues long. Trimming removed 2 bases from V and 7 bases from J; junction bases left unmatched: 7. Germline CDR1 reads SGHVS; CDR2 reads FNYEAQ. CDR3 coding DNA: TGTGCCAGCAGCTTATCAGGGAGGGCCGCGACCCAGTACTTC. Amino acids: CASSLSGRAATQYF.

The chain is built from TRBV5-1 and TRBJ1-2, with D tentatively TRBD1 (5 bases). The CDR3 totals 13 residues. CDR1 and CDR2 (germline): SGHRS, YFSETQ. Between the trimmed V and J ends, which lost 3 bases and 6 bases, there was a span of 12 bases. Here the CDR3 reads CASSYSQGHGYTF. CDR3 nucleotide sequence: TGCGCCAGCAGCTACAGTCAGGGACATGGCTACACCTTC.

The rearrangement uses TRBV2 and TRBJ1-4; perhaps TRBD1 as D (6 bases). The CDR3 consists of 14 residues. Trimming pared 6 bases from V and 7 bases from J, leaving 15 bases between. Germline V gives CDR1 SNHLY, CDR2 FYNNEI. Here the CDR3 DNA reads TGTGCCAGCAGGCAACAGGGCGGTATTGAAAAACTGTTTTTT. Amino acid sequence: CASRQQGGIEKLFF.

The chain uses TRBV7-2 and TRBJ1-6; no clear D. The CDR3 has 17 residues. Deletions cut 6 bases from V and 8 bases from J, with 23 bases between. CDR1 and CDR2 from the germline V gene are SGHTA and FQGNSA. CDR3 sequence (DNA): TGTGCCAGCAGACTAGATATTCCAGTGTCTCTGGATTCACCCCTCCACTTT. This translates into CASRLDIPVSLDSPLHF.

The table lists this clonotype with a few counts. The chain combines TRBV9 with TRBJ1-2; no definite D call. Trimming removed 3 bases at V and 8 bases at J, with 14 bases between. The CDR3 extends over 13 amino acids. Germline V CDR1 and CDR2: SGDLS, YYNGEE. The chain's CDR3 is CASSGGGLGGYTF. The CDR3 bases are TGTGCCAGCAGCGGTGGAGGGCTGGGAGGCTACACCTTC. Based on the CDR3 plus reference TRBV9 and TRBJ1-2, the full variable domain is DSGVTQTPKHLITATGQRVTLRCSPRSGDLSVYWYQQSLDQGLQFLIQYYNGEERAKGNILERFSAQQFPDLHSELNLSSLELGDSALYFCASSGGGLGGYTFGSGTRLTVV.

This clonotype occurred many times. The chain links TRBV4-2 to TRBJ2-3; 12 nucleotides align to TRBD2. CDR1 and CDR2 from the germline V gene are LGHNA and YNFKEQ. Unmatched junction bases numbered 2, after V lost 4 bases and J lost 3 bases. This CDR3 has 15 residues. The CDR3 region has the DNA TGTGCCAGCAGCCGAGGACTAGCGGGGACAGATACGCAGTATTTT. It codes for CASSRGLAGTDTQYF.

Ten or more counts support this clonotype. V usage is TRBV7-2 and J usage is TRBJ2-2; perhaps TRBD1 as D (6 bases). V was clipped by 4 bases and J by 6 bases, with 15 bases between them. The CDR3 loop spans 15 amino acids. CDR1 and CDR2 from the germline V gene are SGHTA and FQGNSA. For the CDR3, the DNA is TGTGCCAGCAGCTCGAAACAGGGAAAGGCCGGGGAGCTGTTTTTT. Residues: CASSSKQGKAGELFF.

The chain joins TRBV7-2 to TRBJ1-1; 7 nucleotides align to TRBD1. CDR3 length equals 15 residues. V shed 3 bases and J 1 base; nucleotides not matched to a gene: 5. CDR1 is SGHTA, CDR2 FQGNSA, per germline. Here the CDR3 DNA reads TGTGCCAGCAGCTTTGCCGGGACAGCGAACACTGAAGCTTTCTTT. This sequence encodes CASSFAGTANTEAFF.

The CDR3 region has the DNA TGTGCCAGCAGCGACACAAATGAGCAGTTCTTC. Its protein product is CASSDTNEQFF. This rearrangement joins TRBV6-5 to TRBJ2-1; D unresolved. Germline V gives CDR1 MNHEY, CDR2 SVGAGI. The CDR3 is 11 amino acids. V lost 6 bases and J lost 7, with 7 bases in between.

This clonotype showed up just a few times. The chain joins TRBV4-1 to TRBJ2-7; perhaps TRBD1 as D (5 bases). The V and J ends lost 4 bases and 3 bases respectively, with 10 bases between them. The CDR3 extends over 13 amino acids. Germline V CDR1 and CDR2: MGHRA, YSYEKL. CDR3 loop: CASSLQVYYEQYV. The CDR3 nucleotides read TGCGCCAGCAGCCTACAGGTTTACTACGAGCAGTACGTC.

In this sample, this clonotype turned up a few times. The V gene is TRBV20-1, the J gene TRBJ2-7; TRBD1 aligns across 8 bases. Germline V gene sequence: CDR1 DFQATT, CDR2 SNEGSKA (reference sequence). CDR3 length equals 14 residues. Trimming removed 3 bases from V and 4 bases from J; junction bases left unmatched: 8. CDR3 sequence (DNA): TGCAGTGCTAGTGGACAGGGTCAAAAGTACGAGCAGTACTTC. Protein: CSASGQGQKYEQYF.

The chain carries TRBV5-1 and TRBJ1-2; 8 bases are shared with TRBD1. Germline CDR1 reads SGHRS; CDR2 reads YFSETQ. Trimming took 4 bases from V and 5 from J; bases not matched to a gene: 7. This CDR3 is 14 amino acids long. CDR3 amino acids: CASSPWDRSYGYTF. CDR3 coding DNA: TGCGCCAGCAGCCCGTGGGACAGGTCGTATGGCTACACCTTC.

This chain joins TRBV7-2 and TRBJ2-7; 7 bases are a match to TRBD1. CDR3 length: 13 residues. V lost 5 bases to trimming and J lost 3 bases; unmatched junction nucleotides: 4. CDR1 is SGHTA, CDR2 FQGNSA, per germline. The CDR3 DNA sequence: TGTGCCAGCAGCCCGACAGGGTTCTACGAGCAGTACGTC. It is translated as CASSPTGFYEQYV.

This clonotype was seen ten or more times. CDR3 sequence (DNA): TGTGCCAGCAGTGACTCGACTAGCGGGGGGGATGAGCAGTTCTTC. As protein: CASSDSTSGGDEQFF. The chain has TRBV6-4 and TRBJ2-1, with 14 bases identical to TRBD2. The V gene's germline CDR1 is MRHNA and CDR2 SNTAGT. The CDR3 length is 15 residues. With V trimmed by 0 bases and J by 8 bases, 0 bases remained unmatched.

The J gene is TRBJ2-7, the V gene TRBV5-8; TRBD1 matches at 8 bases. The germline V gene has CDR1 SGHTS and CDR2 YDEGEE. The CDR3 totals 14 residues. The J segment lost 4 bases and the V segment lost 4 bases, leaving 7 bases of the junction unmatched. CDR3 in amino acids: CASSPRTGRYEQYV. CDR3 bases: TGTGCCAGCAGCCCCCGGACAGGGAGGTACGAGCAGTACGTC.

V usage is TRBV20-1 and J usage is TRBJ2-5; D gene unclear. The CDR3 totals 13 residues. The V end was cut by 3 bases, the J end by 2 bases, with 10 bases between. Germline loops: CDR1 DFQATT, CDR2 SNEGSKA (reference sequence). CDR3 bases: TGCAGTGCTAGGGACCGGCTACAAGAGACCCAGTACTTC. Protein product: CSARDRLQETQYF.

This chain's CDR3 is CAISPGTGGVEQYF. CDR3 sequence (DNA): TGTGCCATCAGCCCTGGGACAGGGGGGGTCGAGCAGTACTTC. The chain employs TRBV10-3 and TRBJ2-7; 11 nucleotides align to TRBD1. V lost 6 bases, J lost 6 bases, and 7 bases stayed unmatched. The CDR3 extends over 14 amino acids. Germline V gives CDR1 ENHRY, CDR2 SYGVKD.

This clonotype occurred a few times. The chain recombines TRBV5-1 with TRBJ2-3, with a weak D call TRBD2 (5 bases). The ends were cut back, 0 bases at V and 6 bases at J, with 23 bases in the middle. The CDR3 sequence is 18 residues long. Germline V gives CDR1 SGHRS, CDR2 YFSETQ. This CDR3 is CASSLAYYFGLTRDTQYF. The CDR3 DNA is TGCGCCAGCAGCTTGGCCTACTACTTCGGACTTACCCGGGATACGCAGTATTTT.

The V call is TRBV29-1, the J call TRBJ2-2, with 9 positions matching TRBD2. After removal of 6 bases from V and 2 bases from J, the junction contained 7 bases not matched to a gene. Looked up from germline, CDR1 is SQVTM and CDR2 is ANQGSEA. The CDR3 has 15 residues. The CDR3 bases are TGCAGCGTCTTACTAGCGGGTGGTAACACCGGGGAGCTGTTTTTT. Translation gives CSVLLAGGNTGELFF.

The chain employs TRBV15 and TRBJ2-7; a weak D match, TRBD1 (6 bases). The V gene's germline CDR1 is LNHNV and CDR2 YYDKDF (reference sequence). This CDR3 is built from 15 residues. The ends were cut back, 1 base at V and 0 bases at J, with 10 bases in the middle. In DNA form, the CDR3 reads TGTGCCACCAGCAGAGCCGGGACATTCTCCTACGAGCAGTACTTC. It encodes CATSRAGTFSYEQYF.

The J gene is TRBJ2-7, the V gene TRBV27; D is undetermined. CDR1 and CDR2 from the germline V gene are MNHEY and SMNVEV (reference sequence). The CDR3 covers 13 residues. V was clipped by 3 bases and J by 0 bases, with 6 bases between them. The CDR3 sequence: CASSFGHSYEQYF. CDR3 DNA: TGTGCCAGCAGTTTCGGTCACTCCTACGAGCAGTACTTC.

The V and J genes are TRBV6-6 and TRBJ1-1; D unclear. The germline V gene encodes CDR1 MNHNY and CDR2 SVGAGI (reference sequence). This CDR3 spans 18 amino acids. Trimming left V 3 bases short and J 0 bases short, with 20 bases between. The CDR3 sequence: CASSYYKLNRRMNTEAFF. The DNA of the CDR3 is TGTGCCAGCAGTTATTACAAACTTAACCGCCGTATGAACACTGAAGCTTTCTTT.

The chain links TRBV25-1 to TRBJ2-3; D uncertain. The CDR3 covers 16 residues. V shed 10 bases and J shed 2 bases, with 22 bases lying between them. Germline CDR1 is MGHDK and CDR2 is SYGVNS. The CDR3 region has the DNA TGTGCCACCACTCTTAAAGGGATTAGCCCCACAGATACGCAGTATTTT. Protein product: CATTLKGISPTDTQYF.